The 8 T cell receptor beta chains below were found in one sample sequenced in a study of CD8+CD57+ T cells in acquired aplastic anemia. Profiling that covered TCR beta VDJ and CDR3 relied on genomic DNA as its template. MiXCR was run by TCRdb on the reads, yielding one entry per CDR3 protein. In the table there are around 150,000 distinct CDR3 sequences, around 40% of which are singletons. The material sequenced was sorted CD4+, CD8+, or CD8+CD57+ T cells (not recorded which) from PBMCs. The receptor source for this set is a human donor in good health.

This clonotype was detected ten times or more. The chain is built from TRBV20-1 and TRBJ2-2; D not resolved. V gave up 2 bases and J gave up 1 base, with 5 bases separating them. The CDR3 covers 13 residues. Germline V gives CDR1 DFQATT, CDR2 SNEGSKA (reference sequence). Here the CDR3 reads CSARFQNTGELFF. The CDR3 DNA is TGCAGTGCTAGATTTCAGAACACCGGGGAGCTGTTTTTT.

As DNA, the CDR3 is TGTGCCAGCAGCTTAAAGGGTGGTGGGAGTAATGAGCAGTTCTTC. Translation gives CASSLKGGGSNEQFF. This chain connects TRBV7-3 to TRBJ2-1; D perhaps matches TRBD2 (5 bases). Trimming stripped 1 base from V and 7 bases from J, with 14 bases between. CDR3 length: 15 amino acids. The V gene's germline CDR1 is SGHTA and CDR2 FQGTGA.

The CDR3 coding sequence is TGTGCCACCAGTGACTCATCACAGGGATGGAACACAGATACGCAGTATTTT. Protein sequence: CATSDSSQGWNTDTQYF. The chain joins TRBV24-1 to TRBJ2-3, with a weak D call TRBD1 (6 bases). CDR1 is KGHDR, CDR2 SFDVKD, per germline. CDR3 length: 17 residues. V gave up 4 bases and J gave up 2 bases, with 18 bases separating them.

This clonotype was observed at least ten times. The rearrangement links TRBV3-1 to TRBJ2-5, with D perhaps TRBD2 (5 bases). The CDR3 runs 14 residues. The V end lost 1 base, the J end lost 5 bases, and 11 bases lay between the germline ends. Germline V gene data show CDR1 as LGHDT and CDR2 as YNNKEL (reference sequence). CDR3 DNA sequence: TGTGCCAGCAGCCAAGGTGGCGGGTTGGAGACCCAGTACTTC. Translating it yields CASSQGGGLETQYF.

V is TRBV14 and J is TRBJ2-7; a possible D gene is TRBD1 (6 bases). Trimming stripped 4 bases from V and 3 bases from J, with 10 bases between. CDR1 and CDR2 (germline): SGHDN, FVKESK. The CDR3 loop spans 13 amino acids. The CDR3 sequence: CASSPGQVYEQYF. CDR3 nucleotide sequence: TGTGCCAGCAGCCCGGGACAAGTCTACGAGCAGTACTTC.

The V call is TRBV15, the J call TRBJ2-7; D might be TRBD1 or TRBD2, each matching 5 bases. The CDR3 is 14 amino acids. CDR1 and CDR2 (germline): LNHNV, YYDKDF (reference sequence). V lost 3 bases and J 2 bases, leaving 11 bases between the germline ends. The CDR3, as DNA: TGTGCCACCAGCAGCCGGGACCCAGCCTACGAGCAGTACTTC. This codes for CATSSRDPAYEQYF.

J is TRBJ1-2 and V is TRBV29-1; no clear D. The length of the CDR3 is 13 residues. The V end was cut by 5 bases, the J end by 7 bases, with 17 bases between. Germline V CDR1 and CDR2: SQVTM, ANQGSEA. DNA for the CDR3: TGCAGCGTTTCCAAACCCGGGGATCGTGGCTACACCTTC. Translation: CSVSKPGDRGYTF.

Concerning this clonotype: This clone may be a read error of a much larger clone one base away. The chain employs TRBV6-5 and TRBJ2-7; D is unresolved. Germline V gene sequence: CDR1 MNHEY, CDR2 SVGAGI. With 0 bases removed from V and 0 bases from J, the gap between germline ends came to 9 bases. The CDR3 has 15 amino acids. The CDR3 nucleotides are TGTGCCAGCAGTTACTCCGAGACCCTCTCCTACGAGCAGTACTTC. This sequence encodes CASSYSETLSYEQYF.